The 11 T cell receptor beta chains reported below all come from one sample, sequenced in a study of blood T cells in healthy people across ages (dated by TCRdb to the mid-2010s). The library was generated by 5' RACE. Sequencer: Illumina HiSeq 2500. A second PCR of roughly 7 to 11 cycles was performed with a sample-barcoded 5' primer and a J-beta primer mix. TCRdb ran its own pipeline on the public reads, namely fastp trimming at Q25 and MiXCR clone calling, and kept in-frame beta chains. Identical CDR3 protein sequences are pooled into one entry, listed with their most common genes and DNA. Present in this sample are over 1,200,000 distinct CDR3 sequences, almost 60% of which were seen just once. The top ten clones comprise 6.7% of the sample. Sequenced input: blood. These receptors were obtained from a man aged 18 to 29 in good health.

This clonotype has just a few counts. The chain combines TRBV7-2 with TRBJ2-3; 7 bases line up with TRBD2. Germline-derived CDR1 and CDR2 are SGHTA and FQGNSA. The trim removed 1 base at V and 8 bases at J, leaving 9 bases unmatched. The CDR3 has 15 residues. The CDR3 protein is CASSLVPTAGATQYF. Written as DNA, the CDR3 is TGTGCCAGCAGCTTAGTTCCCACGGCGGGAGCTACGCAGTATTTT.

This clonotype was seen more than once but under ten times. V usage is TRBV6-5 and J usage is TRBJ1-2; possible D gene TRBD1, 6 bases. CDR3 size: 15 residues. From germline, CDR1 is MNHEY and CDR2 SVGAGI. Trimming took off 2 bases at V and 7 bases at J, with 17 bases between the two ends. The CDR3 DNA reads TGTGCCAGCAGTTACCGGGACTCGGGGACATCTGGCTACACCTTC. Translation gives CASSYRDSGTSGYTF.

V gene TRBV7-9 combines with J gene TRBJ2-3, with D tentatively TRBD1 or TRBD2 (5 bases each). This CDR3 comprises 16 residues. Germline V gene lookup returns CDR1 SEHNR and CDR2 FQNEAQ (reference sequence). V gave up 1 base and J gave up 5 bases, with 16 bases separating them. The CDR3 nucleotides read TGTGCCAGCAGCTTAGTAACCACCCAGAGGGGAGATACGCAGTATTTT. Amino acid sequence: CASSLVTTQRGDTQYF. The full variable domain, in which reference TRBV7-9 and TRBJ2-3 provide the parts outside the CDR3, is DTGVSQNPRHKITKRGQNVTFRCDPISEHNRLYWYRQTLGQGPEFLTYFQNEAQLEKSRLLSDRFSAERPKGSFSTLEIQRTEQGDSAMYLCASSLVTTQRGDTQYFGPGTRLTVL.

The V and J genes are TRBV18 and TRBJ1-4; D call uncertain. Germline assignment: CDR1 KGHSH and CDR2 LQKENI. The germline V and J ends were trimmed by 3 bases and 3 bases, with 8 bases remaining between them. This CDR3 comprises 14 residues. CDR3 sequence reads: CASSPGFPNEKLFF. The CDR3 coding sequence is TGTGCCAGCTCACCGGGGTTTCCTAATGAAAAACTGTTTTTT.

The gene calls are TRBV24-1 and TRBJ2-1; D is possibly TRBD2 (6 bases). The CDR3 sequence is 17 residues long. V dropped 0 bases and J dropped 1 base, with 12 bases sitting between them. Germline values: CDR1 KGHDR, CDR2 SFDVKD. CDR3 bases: TGTGCCACCAGTGATTTGTCGGGCGGGGCTTCCTACAATGAGCAGTTCTTC. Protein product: CATSDLSGGASYNEQFF.

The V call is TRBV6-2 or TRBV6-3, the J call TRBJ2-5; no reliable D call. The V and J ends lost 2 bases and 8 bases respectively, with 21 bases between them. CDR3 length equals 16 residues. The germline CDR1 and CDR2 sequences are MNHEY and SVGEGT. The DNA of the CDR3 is TGTGCCAGCAGTTACCACGGGTCGGCATCAAGAGAAACCCAGTACTTC. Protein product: CASSYHGSASRETQYF.

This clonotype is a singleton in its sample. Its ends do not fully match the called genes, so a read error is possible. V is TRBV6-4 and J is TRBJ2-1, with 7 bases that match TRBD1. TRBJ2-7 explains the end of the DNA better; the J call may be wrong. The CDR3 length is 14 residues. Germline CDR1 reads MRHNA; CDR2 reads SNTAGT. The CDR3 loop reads CAISEGGPSNEQYF. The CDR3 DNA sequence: TGTGCCATCAGTGAAGGGGGCCCCTCCAATGAGCAGTACTTC.

The CDR3 reads CAISVTGESGEQYF. CDR3 in DNA: TGTGCCATCAGCGTTACAGGGGAGTCGGGCGAGCAGTACTTC. The V gene is TRBV10-3, the J gene TRBJ2-7; TRBD1 aligns across 7 bases. From germline, CDR1 is ENHRY and CDR2 SYGVKD. J gave up 6 bases and V 6 bases, and 11 bases lay outside the gene matches. The CDR3 is 14 residues long.

The CDR3 loop reads CASLRVGDTEAFF. The CDR3 nucleotides read TGTGCCAGCCTCCGGGTTGGCGACACTGAAGCTTTCTTT. J is TRBJ1-1 and V is TRBV6-6; D ambiguous. CDR3 size: 13 residues. Trimming took 8 bases from V and 3 from J, leaving 13 bases between them. Germline-derived CDR1 and CDR2 are MNHNY and SVGAGI (reference sequence).

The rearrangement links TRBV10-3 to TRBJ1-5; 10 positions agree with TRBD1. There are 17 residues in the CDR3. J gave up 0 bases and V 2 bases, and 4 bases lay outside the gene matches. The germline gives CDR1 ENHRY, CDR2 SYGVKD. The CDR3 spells CAISEGTGEYSNQPQHF. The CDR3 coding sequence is TGTGCCATCAGTGAGGGGACAGGGGAATATAGCAATCAGCCCCAGCATTTT.

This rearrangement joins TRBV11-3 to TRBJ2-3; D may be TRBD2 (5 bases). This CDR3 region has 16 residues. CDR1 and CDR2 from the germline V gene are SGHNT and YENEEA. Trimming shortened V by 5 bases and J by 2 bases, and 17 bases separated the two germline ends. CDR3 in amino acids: CASSPGVWGATDTQYF. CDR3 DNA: TGTGCCAGCAGCCCGGGTGTTTGGGGAGCCACAGATACGCAGTATTTT.